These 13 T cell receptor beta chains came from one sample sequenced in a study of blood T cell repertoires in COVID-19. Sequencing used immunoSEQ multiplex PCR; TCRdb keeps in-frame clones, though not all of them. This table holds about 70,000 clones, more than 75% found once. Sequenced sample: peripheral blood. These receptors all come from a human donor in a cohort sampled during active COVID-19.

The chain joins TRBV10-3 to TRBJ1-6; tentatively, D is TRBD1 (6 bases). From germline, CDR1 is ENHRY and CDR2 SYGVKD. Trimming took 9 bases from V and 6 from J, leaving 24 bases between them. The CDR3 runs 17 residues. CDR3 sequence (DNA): TGTGCCATTCCGGCGGGGGCCGGGGGGGGCTCTAATTCACCCCTCCACTTT. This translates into CAIPAGAGGGSNSPLHF.

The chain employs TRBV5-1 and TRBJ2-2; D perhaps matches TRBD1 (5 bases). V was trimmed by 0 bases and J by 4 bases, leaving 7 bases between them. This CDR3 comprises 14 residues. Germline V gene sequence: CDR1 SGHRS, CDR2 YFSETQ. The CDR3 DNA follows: TGCGCCAGCAGCTTGGGACAGACCACCGGGGAGCTGTTTTTT. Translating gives CASSLGQTTGELFF.

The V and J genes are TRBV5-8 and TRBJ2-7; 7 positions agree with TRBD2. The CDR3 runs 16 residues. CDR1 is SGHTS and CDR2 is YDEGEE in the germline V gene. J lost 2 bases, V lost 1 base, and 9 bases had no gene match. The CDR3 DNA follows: TGTGCCAGCAGCTTGTCGGCTCTCGCGGGAGCCTACGAGCAGTACTTC. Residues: CASSLSALAGAYEQYF.

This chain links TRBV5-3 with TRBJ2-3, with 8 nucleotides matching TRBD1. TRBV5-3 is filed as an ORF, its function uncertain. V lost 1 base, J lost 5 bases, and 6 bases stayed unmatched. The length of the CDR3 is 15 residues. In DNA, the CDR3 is TGTGCCAGAAGCTTGCAAGGCAGGGGGCGAGATACGCAGTATTTT. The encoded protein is CARSLQGRGRDTQYF.

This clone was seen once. The CDR3: CASTKDSSGANVLTF. Written as DNA, the CDR3 is TGTGCCAGCACAAAGGACAGCTCTGGGGCCAACGTCCTGACTTTC. The V and J genes are TRBV6-5 and TRBJ2-6; D is possibly TRBD1 (6 bases). Germline-derived CDR1 and CDR2 are MNHEY and SVGAGI. Trimming took off 7 bases at V and 0 bases at J, with 10 bases between the two ends. The CDR3 sequence is 15 residues long.

The CDR3 region is CASRPGLAGDEQYV. The CDR3 DNA reads as TGTGCCAGCAGACCAGGACTAGCGGGAGACGAGCAGTACGTC. The V gene is TRBV6-6, the J gene TRBJ2-7; 13 bases fit TRBD2. The CDR3 is made up of 14 amino acids. Germline lookup yields CDR1 MNHNY and CDR2 SVGAGI (reference sequence). V shed 6 bases, J shed 5 bases, and the junction held 4 bases outside the gene matches.

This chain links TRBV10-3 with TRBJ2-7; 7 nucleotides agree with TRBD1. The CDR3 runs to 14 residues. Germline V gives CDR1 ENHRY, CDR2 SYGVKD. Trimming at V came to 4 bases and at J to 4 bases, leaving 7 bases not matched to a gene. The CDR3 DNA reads TGTGCCATCAGTGTCAACCGGGACAGATACGAGCAGTACGTC. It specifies CAISVNRDRYEQYV.

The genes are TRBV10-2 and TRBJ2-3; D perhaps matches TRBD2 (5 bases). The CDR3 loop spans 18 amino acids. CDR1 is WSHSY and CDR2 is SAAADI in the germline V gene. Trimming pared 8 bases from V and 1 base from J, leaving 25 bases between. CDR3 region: CASYLDLGNPVGTDTQYF. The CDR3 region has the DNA TGCGCCAGCTATCTGGACTTGGGAAACCCAGTCGGCACAGATACGCAGTATTTT.

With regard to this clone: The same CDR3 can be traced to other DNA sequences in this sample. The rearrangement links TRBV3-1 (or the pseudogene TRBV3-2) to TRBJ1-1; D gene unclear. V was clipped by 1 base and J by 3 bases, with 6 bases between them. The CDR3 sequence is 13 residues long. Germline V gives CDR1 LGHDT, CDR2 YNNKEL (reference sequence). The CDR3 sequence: CASSQAGYTEAFF. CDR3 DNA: TGTGCCAGCAGCCAAGCGGGTTACACTGAAGCTTTCTTT.

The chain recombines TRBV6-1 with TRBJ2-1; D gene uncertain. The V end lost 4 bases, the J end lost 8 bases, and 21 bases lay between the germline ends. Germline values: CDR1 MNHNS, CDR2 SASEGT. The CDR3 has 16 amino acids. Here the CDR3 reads CASSGLGGLVFDEQFF. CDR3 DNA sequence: TGTGCCAGCAGTGGATTAGGCGGTTTGGTGTTCGATGAGCAGTTCTTC.

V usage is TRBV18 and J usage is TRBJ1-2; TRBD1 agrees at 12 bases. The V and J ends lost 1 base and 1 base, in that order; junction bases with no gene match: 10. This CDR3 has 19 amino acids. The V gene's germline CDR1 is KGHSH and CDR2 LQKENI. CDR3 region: CASSPLPAGQGAGNYGYTF. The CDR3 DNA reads TGTGCCAGCTCACCACTCCCAGCGGGACAGGGGGCTGGTAACTATGGCTACACCTTC.

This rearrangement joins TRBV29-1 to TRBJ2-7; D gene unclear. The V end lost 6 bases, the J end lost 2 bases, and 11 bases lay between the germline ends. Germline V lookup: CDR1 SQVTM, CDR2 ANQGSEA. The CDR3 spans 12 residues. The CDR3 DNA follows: TGCAGCGTCACTGCCAATGCCTACGAGCAGTACTTC. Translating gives CSVTANAYEQYF.

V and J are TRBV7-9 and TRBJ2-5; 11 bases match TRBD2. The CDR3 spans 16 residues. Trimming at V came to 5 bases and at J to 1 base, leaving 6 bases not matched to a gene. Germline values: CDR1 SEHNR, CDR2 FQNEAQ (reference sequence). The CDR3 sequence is CASSPLSGRAQETQYF. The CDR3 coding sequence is TGTGCCAGCAGCCCCCTTAGCGGGAGGGCCCAAGAGACCCAGTACTTC.